The rows below give T cell receptor beta chains drawn from one sample of a study of response to subunit inactivated influenza vaccine. TCRdb called the RT-PCR reads again in MiXCR, with one record for every CDR3 protein. The table lists 650,000 to 800,000 distinct CDR3 sequences, about 15% of them singletons. The specimen comprised PBMCs from blood, sampled approximately 15 days before vaccination. These receptors all stem from a man aged 45-60 years who received an inactivated influenza vaccine. Both conserved end residues are part of each CDR3. Fields, in order: clone size, D gene, V gene, J gene, CDR3 DNA, CDR3 protein. A D gene is named only where the DNA matches it firmly. The size field is filled for only some rows; it gives once, few, many or a size class.

clone_size: few
d_call: TRBD2
v_call: TRBV10-3
j_call: TRBJ2-5
cdr3_nt: TGTGCCATCAGCCGAGCGGGAGTACAGGAGACCCAGTACTTC
cdr3_aa: CAISRAGVQETQYF

clone_size: .
d_call: .
v_call: TRBV7-2
j_call: TRBJ2-2
cdr3_nt: TGTGCCAGCAAGGGAGCAGGGCGGAACACCGGGGAGCTGTTTTTT
cdr3_aa: CASKGAGRNTGELFF

clone_size: many
d_call: TRBD1
v_call: TRBV5-1
j_call: TRBJ1-1
cdr3_nt: TGTGCCAGCAGCTTAGACAGGGGGCTCACTGAAGCTTTCTTT
cdr3_aa: CASSLDRGLTEAFF

clone_size: .
d_call: .
v_call: TRBV12-3/TRBV12-4
j_call: TRBJ1-1
cdr3_nt: TGTGCCAGCAGTTTCGGGGGGGCTTCGACTGAAGCTTTCTTT
cdr3_aa: CASSFGGASTEAFF

clone_size: .
d_call: .
v_call: TRBV19
j_call: TRBJ2-7
cdr3_nt: TGTGCCAGTAGTATGGGGTGGCGGCGGACCTACGAGCAGTACTTC
cdr3_aa: CASSMGWRRTYEQYF

clone_size: few
d_call: .
v_call: TRBV7-2
j_call: TRBJ1-5
cdr3_nt: TGTGCCAGCAGCTCCGGGTCGTACAATCAGCCCCAGCATTTT
cdr3_aa: CASSSGSYNQPQHF

clone_size: .
d_call: .
v_call: TRBV12-3/TRBV12-4
j_call: TRBJ2-1
cdr3_nt: TGTGCCAGCAGTTTGCCCGAGTTTACTAGCAGCCACAATGAGCAGTTCTTC
cdr3_aa: CASSLPEFTSSHNEQFF

clone_size: .
d_call: .
v_call: TRBV20-1
j_call: TRBJ1-1
cdr3_nt: TGCAGTGCTACAGCCCAGTTAGAAGCTTTCTTT
cdr3_aa: CSATAQLEAFF

clone_size: few
d_call: TRBD1
v_call: TRBV5-1
j_call: TRBJ1-3
cdr3_nt: TGCGCCAGCAGCCCGAAGACAGGGACGATTGGAAACACCATATATTTT
cdr3_aa: CASSPKTGTIGNTIYF

clone_size: .
d_call: .
v_call: TRBV7-3
j_call: TRBJ2-1
cdr3_nt: TGTGCCAGCAGCTTAAGTGCAGGGAGAGATGAGCAGTTCTTC
cdr3_aa: CASSLSAGRDEQFF

clone_size: .
d_call: .
v_call: TRBV5-1
j_call: TRBJ2-3
cdr3_nt: TGCGCCAGCAGCTTGGAGGTGAATTGGGGATCAGATACGCAGTATTTT
cdr3_aa: CASSLEVNWGSDTQYF

clone_size: many
d_call: TRBD2
v_call: TRBV29-1
j_call: TRBJ2-1
cdr3_nt: TGCAGCGTACGAAAGGTAACTAGCGAAGGTATGGAGTTCTTC
cdr3_aa: CSVRKVTSEGMEFF

clone_size: .
d_call: .
v_call: TRBV6-2/TRBV6-3
j_call: TRBJ2-4
cdr3_nt: TGTGCCAGCAGTTTTCGACGACTAGCCAAAAACATTCAGTACTTC
cdr3_aa: CASSFRRLAKNIQYF

clone_size: .
d_call: TRBD1
v_call: TRBV7-9
j_call: TRBJ1-4
cdr3_nt: TGTGCCAGCAGCTTATCGACAGGGGTAGGAATCAAAAAACTGTTTTTT
cdr3_aa: CASSLSTGVGIKKLFF

clone_size: many
d_call: .
v_call: TRBV11-2
j_call: TRBJ2-3
cdr3_nt: TGTGCCAGCAGCTTAGTTGCAGGGCCAGATACGCAGTATTTT
cdr3_aa: CASSLVAGPDTQYF

clone_size: .
d_call: .
v_call: TRBV18
j_call: TRBJ2-7
cdr3_nt: TGTGCCAGCTCACCACTAAGGAGCCCCTACGAGCAGTACTTC
cdr3_aa: CASSPLRSPYEQYF

clone_size: .
d_call: TRBD2
v_call: TRBV18
j_call: TRBJ2-1
cdr3_nt: TGTGCCAGCTCACCACTAGTAGCGGGACCGTATGATGAGCAGTTCTTC
cdr3_aa: CASSPLVAGPYDEQFF

clone_size: few
d_call: TRBD1
v_call: TRBV2
j_call: TRBJ1-5
cdr3_nt: TGTGCCAGCAGTGAAGAGACAGGGAATCAGCCCCAGCATTTT
cdr3_aa: CASSEETGNQPQHF

clone_size: few
d_call: .
v_call: TRBV7-9
j_call: TRBJ2-5
cdr3_nt: TGTGCCAGCAGCTCTGAAGGCGGGGACAGCTTTGAAGAGACCCAGTACTTC
cdr3_aa: CASSSEGGDSFEETQYF

clone_size: .
d_call: .
v_call: TRBV20-1
j_call: TRBJ2-1
cdr3_nt: TGCTGTGCTAGAATAAAAGGGCGCTCCTACAATGAGCAGTTCTTC
cdr3_aa: CCARIKGRSYNEQFF

clone_size: many
d_call: .
v_call: TRBV7-2
j_call: TRBJ1-5
cdr3_nt: TGTGCCAGCAGCTTAGACAACAATCAGCCCCAGCATTTT
cdr3_aa: CASSLDNNQPQHF

clone_size: .
d_call: TRBD1
v_call: TRBV11-2
j_call: TRBJ2-5
cdr3_nt: TGTGCCAGCAGCCCATGGACAGGGAGGTTCTCCGAGACCCAGTACTTC
cdr3_aa: CASSPWTGRFSETQYF

clone_size: .
d_call: TRBD2
v_call: TRBV5-1
j_call: TRBJ2-1
cdr3_nt: TGCGCCAGCAGCTTGGGGCGGCGGGGGAGCGCCTACAATGAGCAGTTCTTC
cdr3_aa: CASSLGRRGSAYNEQFF

clone_size: .
d_call: .
v_call: TRBV14
j_call: TRBJ2-7
cdr3_nt: TGTGCCAGCAGCCAGGGGCCAGGGAACGAGCAGTACTTC
cdr3_aa: CASSQGPGNEQYF

clone_size: few
d_call: .
v_call: TRBV6-1
j_call: TRBJ1-1
cdr3_nt: TGTGCCAGCAGTCGGGACAAATCGTCGCGTTGGAACACTGAAGCTTTCTTT
cdr3_aa: CASSRDKSSRWNTEAFF

clone_size: few
d_call: TRBD1
v_call: TRBV19
j_call: TRBJ1-1
cdr3_nt: TGTGCCAGTAGTATGCGACAGGGGAACGATTTCTTT
cdr3_aa: CASSMRQGNDFF

clone_size: .
d_call: .
v_call: TRBV27
j_call: TRBJ1-5
cdr3_nt: TGTGCCAGCAGTTTAGGGGAGTTTCAGCCCCAGCATTTT
cdr3_aa: CASSLGEFQPQHF

clone_size: few
d_call: .
v_call: TRBV20-1
j_call: TRBJ1-6
cdr3_nt: TGCAGTGCTCCGGGACCGGATCTTAGCTCCTATAATTCACCCCTCCACTTT
cdr3_aa: CSAPGPDLSSYNSPLHF

clone_size: few
d_call: .
v_call: TRBV20-1
j_call: TRBJ2-5
cdr3_nt: TGCAGTGCTAGAGGGGCCTCTTCGCAGACCCAGTACTTC
cdr3_aa: CSARGASSQTQYF

clone_size: few
d_call: .
v_call: TRBV5-1
j_call: TRBJ1-1
cdr3_nt: TGCGCCAGCACACCCCCGGGGGTTGCCGGGGGGGCCACTGAAGCTTTCTTT
cdr3_aa: CASTPPGVAGGATEAFF

clone_size: few
d_call: .
v_call: TRBV29-1
j_call: TRBJ2-2
cdr3_nt: TGCAGCGTGGAAGCAGGCCACGGGGAGCTGTTTTTT
cdr3_aa: CSVEAGHGELFF

clone_size: few
d_call: .
v_call: TRBV24-1
j_call: TRBJ2-1
cdr3_nt: TGTGCCACCAGTGAACGGGAGGAGCAGTTCTTC
cdr3_aa: CATSEREEQFF

clone_size: medium-sized
d_call: .
v_call: TRBV27
j_call: TRBJ2-3
cdr3_nt: TGTGCCAGCCAAGGGGGGGCAAGTGATACGCAGTATTTT
cdr3_aa: CASQGGASDTQYF

clone_size: .
d_call: TRBD1
v_call: TRBV30
j_call: TRBJ2-7
cdr3_nt: TGTGCCTGGAGGGGGACAGGGCTCTACGAGCAGTACTTC
cdr3_aa: CAWRGTGLYEQYF

clone_size: .
d_call: TRBD2
v_call: TRBV2
j_call: TRBJ2-1
cdr3_nt: TGTGCCAGCAGGTACTCTAGCGGGGGCCTAAATGAGCAGTTCTTC
cdr3_aa: CASRYSSGGLNEQFF

clone_size: few
d_call: TRBD2
v_call: TRBV12-3/TRBV12-4
j_call: TRBJ2-7
cdr3_nt: TGTGCCAGCAGTTTGGGGAGCGGGGCCGGGGACGAGCAGTACTTC
cdr3_aa: CASSLGSGAGDEQYF

clone_size: few
d_call: .
v_call: TRBV10-3
j_call: TRBJ2-2
cdr3_nt: TGTGCCATCAGTTATGAGAACACCGGGGAGCTGTTTTTT
cdr3_aa: CAISYENTGELFF

clone_size: few
d_call: .
v_call: TRBV12-3/TRBV12-4
j_call: TRBJ2-3
cdr3_nt: TGTGCCAGCAGCAAACAAGATACGCAGTATTTT
cdr3_aa: CASSKQDTQYF

clone_size: .
d_call: .
v_call: TRBV9
j_call: TRBJ2-2
cdr3_nt: TGTGCCAGCAGCGTAGATCAGGGGGGAACCGGGGAGCTGTTTTTT
cdr3_aa: CASSVDQGGTGELFF

clone_size: few
d_call: .
v_call: TRBV3-1
j_call: TRBJ1-2
cdr3_nt: TGTGCCAGCAGCGAACAGGGAGATGGTGGCTACACCTTC
cdr3_aa: CASSEQGDGGYTF

clone_size: few
d_call: TRBD1
v_call: TRBV4-2
j_call: TRBJ2-2
cdr3_nt: TGTGCCAGCAGCCAACGGGACAGGGGAAACACCGGGGAGCTGTTTTTT
cdr3_aa: CASSQRDRGNTGELFF

clone_size: many
d_call: .
v_call: TRBV24-1
j_call: TRBJ2-1
cdr3_nt: TGTGCCACCAGGAAGGCAGGTTACAATGAGCAGTTCTTC
cdr3_aa: CATRKAGYNEQFF

clone_size: .
d_call: .
v_call: TRBV12-3/TRBV12-4
j_call: TRBJ1-2
cdr3_nt: TGTGCCAGCAGTCCGACAAATAGCTATGGCTACACCTTC
cdr3_aa: CASSPTNSYGYTF

clone_size: few
d_call: .
v_call: TRBV6-8
j_call: TRBJ2-7
cdr3_nt: TGTGCCAGAACCGGGACACCCTCCTACGAGCAGTACTTC
cdr3_aa: CARTGTPSYEQYF

clone_size: few
d_call: TRBD1
v_call: TRBV29-1
j_call: TRBJ2-7
cdr3_nt: TGCAGCGTTGAAGGGGGACAGGGGTTCTACGAGCAGTACTTC
cdr3_aa: CSVEGGQGFYEQYF

clone_size: .
d_call: .
v_call: TRBV5-1
j_call: TRBJ2-2
cdr3_nt: TGCGCCAGCAGCCCCCGGGACGGAGACACCGGGGAGCTGTTTTTT
cdr3_aa: CASSPRDGDTGELFF

clone_size: many
d_call: TRBD2
v_call: TRBV28
j_call: TRBJ2-3
cdr3_nt: TGTGCCAGCAGTTTACCCTTAGCGGGAGGGGAGTCGGATACGCAGTATTTT
cdr3_aa: CASSLPLAGGESDTQYF

clone_size: few
d_call: TRBD2
v_call: TRBV5-1
j_call: TRBJ2-1
cdr3_nt: TGCGCCAGCAGCTTGGGGGCTCTAGCGGCCCTGTTCTTC
cdr3_aa: CASSLGALAALFF

clone_size: many
d_call: TRBD1
v_call: TRBV20-1
j_call: TRBJ1-4
cdr3_nt: TGCAGTGCTAGCCCCGGGACAGGGAATGAAAAACTGTTTTTT
cdr3_aa: CSASPGTGNEKLFF

clone_size: many
d_call: TRBD2
v_call: TRBV12-3/TRBV12-4
j_call: TRBJ2-1
cdr3_nt: TGTGCCAGCAGTGGATATCGGACTAGCAATGAGCAGTTCTTC
cdr3_aa: CASSGYRTSNEQFF

clone_size: few
d_call: TRBD1
v_call: TRBV10-3
j_call: TRBJ2-7
cdr3_nt: TGTGCCATCAGCCCGGGACAGGGGGTGGGAACAGAGCAGTACTTC
cdr3_aa: CAISPGQGVGTEQYF

clone_size: few
d_call: TRBD1
v_call: TRBV24-1
j_call: TRBJ2-7
cdr3_nt: TGTGCCACCGGCGCGGGACAGGGGGACTACGAGCAGTACTTC
cdr3_aa: CATGAGQGDYEQYF

clone_size: few
d_call: TRBD2
v_call: TRBV25-1
j_call: TRBJ2-7
cdr3_nt: TGTGCCAGCAGTCTATTAGGGGCGGGAGCATACGAGCAGTACTTC
cdr3_aa: CASSLLGAGAYEQYF

clone_size: .
d_call: .
v_call: TRBV5-1
j_call: TRBJ1-2
cdr3_nt: TGCGCCAGCAGCTCGCGGTGGGAATATGGCTACACCTTC
cdr3_aa: CASSSRWEYGYTF

clone_size: many
d_call: .
v_call: TRBV5-1
j_call: TRBJ2-3
cdr3_nt: TGCGCCAGCAGCTGGACCGACAGCACAGATACGCAGTATTTT
cdr3_aa: CASSWTDSTDTQYF